Sequencing of this TCR beta chain was carried out in a study of a mutant IDH1 vaccine in newly diagnosed glioma. Study-level background: Scheduled for weeks 1, 3, 5, 7, 11, 15, 19 and 23, eight vaccinations were given to patients. Radiotherapy alone preceded vaccination by 4-6 weeks; alternatively, vaccination started with temozolomide cycles. Patients arrived already treated with radiotherapy, temozolomide, or both, most having had both.

Points on this clone: Its cognate antigen is unknown.

Method: immunoSEQ multiplex PCR; TCRdb's copy keeps in-frame clones and lacks some. The table records some 26,000 clones, approximately 82% of them present only once. Time point meaning: week 23, last vaccination. A 20-mer mutant IDH1 peptide at 300 ug was injected subcutaneously with topical imiquimod. The CDR3 is 13 residues long. Germline CDR1 is GTSNPN and CDR2 is SVGIG (reference sequence). The V end was cut by 8 bases, the J end by 6 bases, with 17 bases between. This TCR was sampled from a woman in her twenties or thirties with glioma. The sample in question was PBMCs, obtained from a glioma patient whose treatment included an IDH1 peptide vaccine. The chain uses TRBV30 and TRBJ2-1, with D perhaps matching TRBD2 (5 bases). CDR3 protein: CAALWEHANEQFF. CDR3 coding DNA: TGTGCCGCCTTGTGGGAGCACGCCAATGAGCAGTTCTTC.